The 17 T cell receptor beta chains presented below share a single source sample, sequenced in a study of Ad26.COV2.S vaccination and SARS-CoV-2 variants. Here immunoSEQ multiplex PCR was the method, and the copy in TCRdb shows in-frame clones only, minus some. The sample lists 300,000 to 400,000 clones, approximately 90% occurring once. Noted treatment: over 15 received Ad26.COV2.S at low or high dose, single or two shots; 5 received placebo; per-sample allocation not given. Sample collection was performed on day 63 after the first vaccine or placebo injection. Sequenced material: peripheral blood, taken in a trial of Ad26.COV2.S vaccine versus placebo. These TCRs come from a person between 18 and 60 years old who received the Ad26.COV2.S COVID-19 vaccine or a placebo.

The genes are TRBV11-3 and TRBJ2-3, with D possibly matching TRBD2 (5 bases). Germline V gene sequence: CDR1 SGHNT, CDR2 YENEEA. The CDR3 runs to 13 residues. Between the trimmed V and J ends, which lost 5 bases and 4 bases, there was a span of 10 bases. In DNA form, the CDR3 reads TGTGCCAGCAGCACCGGGATTTCAGATACGCAGTATTTT. Amino acids: CASSTGISDTQYF.

The V call is TRBV10-3, the J call TRBJ2-3; the D is unclear. The V gene lost 0 bases and the J gene lost 3 bases, with 7 bases spanning the gap. The CDR3 is made up of 14 amino acids. The germline V gene has CDR1 ENHRY and CDR2 SYGVKD. The CDR3 here is CAISESVETDTQYF. CDR3 bases: TGTGCCATCAGTGAGTCGGTAGAGACAGATACGCAGTATTTT.

The rearrangement joins TRBV15 to TRBJ1-1, with D tentatively TRBD1 (6 bases). This CDR3 region has 14 residues. Germline assignment: CDR1 LNHNV and CDR2 YYDKDF (reference sequence). V was cut by 8 bases and J by 0 bases, with 13 bases left in between. CDR3 DNA sequence: TGTGCCACCGCCCAGGACAGCATGAACACTGAAGCTTTCTTT. Translating it yields CATAQDSMNTEAFF.

The chain couples TRBV7-3 to TRBJ2-1; a possible D gene is TRBD1 (6 bases). CDR1 and CDR2 from the germline V gene are SGHTA and FQGTGA. CDR3 size: 14 residues. Trimming shortened V by 8 bases and J by 6 bases, and 17 bases separated the two germline ends. In DNA form, the CDR3 reads TGTGCCAGCGGAACAAGGGGGTTCGGCAATGAGCAGTTCTTC. It yields the protein CASGTRGFGNEQFF.

The chain couples TRBV7-2 to TRBJ1-1, with a tentative D call TRBD1 (6 bases). Trimming removed 5 bases at V and 0 bases at J, with 16 bases between. Germline lookup yields CDR1 SGHTA and CDR2 FQGNSA. The CDR3 consists of 16 residues. CDR3 DNA sequence: TGTGCCAGCAGCCCCGCGATGGGACATATGAACACTGAAGCTTTCTTT. It translates to CASSPAMGHMNTEAFF.

The V gene is TRBV7-9, the J gene TRBJ2-5, with D unclear. V dropped 3 bases and J dropped 0 bases, with 5 bases sitting between them. The germline gives CDR1 SEHNR, CDR2 FQNEAQ (reference sequence). The CDR3 consists of 13 residues. CDR3 loop: CASSFVYQETQYF. The DNA for the CDR3 is TGTGCCAGCAGCTTCGTCTACCAAGAGACCCAGTACTTC.

This clone was seen only once. This chain links TRBV7-2 with TRBJ2-1, with D tentatively TRBD1 or TRBD2 (7 bases each). The germline gives CDR1 SGHTA, CDR2 FQGNSA. This CDR3 contains 16 residues. V lost 2 bases and J 7 bases, leaving 18 bases between the germline ends. For the CDR3, the DNA is TGTGCCAGCAGCTTATTTTGGGAGGGGGCGGAGAATGAGCAGTTCTTC. Amino acid sequence: CASSLFWEGAENEQFF.

The J gene is TRBJ2-2, the V gene TRBV4-3; D gene unclear. There are 13 residues in the CDR3. V gave up 0 bases and J gave up 6 bases, with 5 bases separating them. Germline-derived CDR1 and CDR2 are LGHNA and YSLEER. CDR3 nucleotides: TGCGCCAGCAGCCAAGAGCTAGCCGGGGAGCTGTTTTTT. It translates to CASSQELAGELFF.

The rearrangement links TRBV25-1 to TRBJ2-7; D possibly corresponds to TRBD2 (6 bases). Per the germline V gene, CDR1 is MGHDK and CDR2 is SYGVNS. This CDR3 comprises 13 residues. V was pared by 6 bases and J by 7 bases, with 16 bases between. The CDR3 protein is CASRKNAAGEQYF. In nucleotides, the CDR3 is TGTGCCAGCAGGAAGAATGCGGCGGGAGAGCAGTACTTC.

This clone was picked up one time. The V and J genes are TRBV30 and TRBJ1-1, with D uncertain. The V end lost 3 bases, the J end lost 1 base, and 15 bases lay between the germline ends. CDR1 GTSNPN and CDR2 SVGIG come from the germline V gene (reference sequence). This CDR3 is built from 15 residues. The chain's CDR3 is CAWSPTFPTNTEAFF. DNA for the CDR3: TGTGCCTGGAGCCCTACCTTCCCCACGAACACTGAAGCTTTCTTT.

A note on this clone: The sample contains more than one DNA sequence encoding this CDR3. The chain's CDR3 is CASSLAGQGNEKLFF. The CDR3, as DNA: TGCGCCAGCAGCTTGGCGGGACAGGGTAATGAAAAACTGTTTTTT. The rearrangement joins TRBV5-1 to TRBJ1-4, with 9 nucleotides matching TRBD1. The CDR3 has 15 residues. V was clipped by 0 bases and J by 4 bases; unmatched bases: 1. The V gene's germline CDR1 is SGHRS and CDR2 YFSETQ. Full variable domain (missing parts from reference TRBV5-1 and TRBJ1-4): KAGVTQTPRYLIKTRGQQVTLSCSPISGHRSVSWYQQTPGQGLQFLFEYFSETQRNKGNFPGRFSGRQFSNSRSEMNVSTLELGDSALYLCASSLAGQGNEKLFFGSGTQLSVL.

The CDR3 coding sequence is TGTGCCAGCAGTGAAAAAGGACAGGGGAACAATCAGCCCCAGCATTTT. It translates to CASSEKGQGNNQPQHF. The rearrangement links TRBV25-1 to TRBJ1-5; 9 nucleotides match TRBD1. The germline V gene has CDR1 MGHDK and CDR2 SYGVNS. Germline trimming cut 2 bases from V and 3 bases from J; bases unmatched to any gene: 5. This CDR3 has 16 amino acids.

This chain joins TRBV4-3 and TRBJ1-2; the D gene is possibly TRBD1 (5 bases). V was pared by 0 bases and J by 8 bases, with 16 bases between. CDR3 size: 15 residues. CDR1 LGHNA and CDR2 YSLEER come from the germline V gene. The CDR3 loop is CASSQDMTAAYGYTF. The CDR3 region has the DNA TGCGCCAGCAGCCAAGATATGACAGCGGCGTACGGCTACACCTTC.

The chain uses TRBV3-1 (or the pseudogene TRBV3-2) and TRBJ2-3; D is undetermined. Germline V gene data show CDR1 as LGHDT and CDR2 as YNNKEL (reference sequence). CDR3 length: 13 amino acids. Deletions cut 4 bases from V and 6 bases from J, with 11 bases between. The CDR3 loop reads CASSLQASDTQYF. The CDR3 DNA follows: TGTGCCAGCAGCCTCCAGGCCAGCGATACGCAGTATTTT.

The count of this clone is one. J is TRBJ1-1 and V is TRBV29-1; TRBD1 agrees at 9 bases. V shed 6 bases, J shed 0 bases, and the junction held 11 bases outside the gene matches. There are 16 residues in the CDR3. In germline, CDR1 is SQVTM, CDR2 ANQGSEA. CDR3 DNA sequence: TGCAGCGTGACCCGTAGGGACAGGGCAATGAACACTGAAGCTTTCTTT. Its translation: CSVTRRDRAMNTEAFF.

The chain combines TRBV5-6 with TRBJ1-3; D gene unclear. From germline, CDR1 is SGHDT and CDR2 YYEEEE. Trimming removed 4 bases from V and 0 bases from J, with 11 bases in between. This CDR3 region has 15 residues. As DNA, the CDR3 is TGTGCCAGCAGCGCCGGACGGAACTCTGGAAACACCATATATTTT. Translation: CASSAGRNSGNTIYF.

The rearrangement uses TRBV5-1 and TRBJ1-1; no reliable D call. Trimming pared 0 bases from V and 1 base from J, leaving 7 bases between. The CDR3 is 14 residues long. The germline V gene encodes CDR1 SGHRS and CDR2 YFSETQ. The CDR3 region has the DNA TGCGCCAGCAGCTTGGCGGCCTCGAACACTGAAGCTTTCTTT. It codes for CASSLAASNTEAFF.